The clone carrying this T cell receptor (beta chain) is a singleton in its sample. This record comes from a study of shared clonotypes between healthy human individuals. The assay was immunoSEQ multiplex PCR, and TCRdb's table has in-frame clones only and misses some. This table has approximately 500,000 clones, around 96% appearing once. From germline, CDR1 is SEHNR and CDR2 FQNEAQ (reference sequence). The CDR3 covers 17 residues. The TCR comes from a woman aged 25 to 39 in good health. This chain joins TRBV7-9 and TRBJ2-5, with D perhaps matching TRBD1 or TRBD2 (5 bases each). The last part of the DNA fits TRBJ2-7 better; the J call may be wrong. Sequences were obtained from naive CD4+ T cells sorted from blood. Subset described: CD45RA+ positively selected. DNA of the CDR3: TGTGCCAGCAGCTCCCCTAACCGGGACCGCCAAAATGTCGAGCAGTACTTC. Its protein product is CASSSPNRDRQNVEQYF.